The rows below give T cell receptor beta chains drawn from one sample of a study of cytomegalovirus exposure and HLA in healthy donors. Measured with immunoSEQ multiplex PCR; TCRdb has only the in-frame clones, and not every one. The sample carries approximately 220,000 clones, around 76% recorded once. The sequencing sample was made of PBMCs. Every receptor here comes from a man aged 35 to 55 in good health and CMV-seropositive. The CDR3 runs from the conserved cysteine through the conserved F or W. Each record gives: clone size, J gene, V gene, D gene, CDR3 protein, CDR3 DNA. A D gene is named only where the DNA matches it firmly. Only part of the rows carry a size: once, few, many, or a class if the clone is expanded.

once,TRBJ2-7,TRBV6-6,TRBD1,CASILGTGGDEQYF,TGTGCCAGCATCCTCGGGACAGGGGGCGACGAGCAGTACTTC
.,TRBJ1-5,TRBV10-2,.,CASSESLAVFNQPQHF,TGCGCCAGCAGTGAGTCCCTGGCAGTTTTTAATCAGCCCCAGCATTTT
.,TRBJ2-7,TRBV4-2,TRBD2,CASSPTSGRSSYEQYF,TGTGCCAGCAGCCCGACTAGCGGGAGGTCGAGCTACGAGCAGTACTTC
.,TRBJ2-7,TRBV7-9,TRBD2,CSSSSPGLGYEQYF,TGTTCCAGCAGCTCCCCGGGACTAGGGTACGAGCAGTACTTC
.,TRBJ1-4,TRBV29-1,.,CSVAGQGEKLFF,TGCAGCGTTGCGGGGCAGGGGGAAAAACTGTTTTTT
.,TRBJ1-2,TRBV2,.,CATLTGANYGYTF,TGTGCCACCTTAACAGGAGCTAACTATGGCTACACCTTC
.,TRBJ2-3,TRBV6-4,TRBD1,CASSDSWTGTDTQYF,TGTGCCAGCAGTGACTCCTGGACAGGGACAGATACGCAGTATTTT
few,TRBJ2-3,TRBV11-3,.,CASSLTLSSLDDTDTQYF,TGTGCCAGCAGCTTAACCCTTAGCAGCCTAGATGACACAGATACGCAGTATTTT
.,TRBJ2-3,TRBV6-1,.,CASSAGVAAAFTDTQYF,TGTGCCAGCAGTGCAGGGGTGGCAGCGGCTTTCACAGATACGCAGTATTTT
.,TRBJ2-1,TRBV11-3,TRBD2,CASSTRLARSYNEQFF,TGTGCCAGCAGCACCCGACTAGCCCGCTCCTACAATGAGCAGTTCTTC
.,TRBJ1-1,TRBV4-1,TRBD1,CASSQEQGQGRTEAFF,TGCGCCAGCAGCCAAGAACAGGGACAGGGGAGGACTGAAGCTTTCTTT
once,TRBJ1-2,TRBV7-9,.,CASSTSPYGRGYTF,TGTGCCAGCAGCACTTCGCCTTACGGGAGGGGCTACACCTTC
once,TRBJ1-5,TRBV5-6,.,CASSYTYSPNQPQHF,TGTGCCAGCAGCTACACCTACAGTCCCAATCAGCCCCAGCATTTT
few,TRBJ1-1,TRBV7-3,TRBD1,CASSPQGALGTEAFF,TGTGCCAGCAGCCCCCAGGGGGCGCTCGGCACTGAAGCTTTCTTT
.,TRBJ2-7,TRBV29-1,.,CSVVQDSSFEQYF,TGCAGCGTTGTTCAGGACAGTTCTTTCGAGCAGTACTTC
.,TRBJ2-5,TRBV5-1,.,CASSSGWETQYF,TGCGCCAGCAGCTCAGGGTGGGAGACCCAGTACTTC
.,TRBJ1-2,TRBV14,TRBD1,CASSMIAGGFYGYTF,TGTGCCAGCAGCATGATCGCAGGGGGCTTCTATGGCTACACCTTC
.,TRBJ1-1,TRBV5-1,TRBD1,CASSYRQGLDTEAFF,TGCGCCAGCAGCTACCGACAGGGGTTGGACACTGAAGCTTTCTTT
.,TRBJ1-4,TRBV19,.,CASSSDRGAEKLFF,TGTGCCAGTAGTTCGGACCGGGGGGCCGAAAAACTGTTTTTT
.,TRBJ1-3,TRBV5-1,.,CASSLGQVRDTIYF,TGCGCCAGCAGCTTGGGACAGGTTAGAGACACCATATATTTT
.,TRBJ2-5,TRBV5-5,TRBD2,CASSPPSGVYQETQYF,TGTGCCAGCAGCCCCCCTAGCGGGGTCTACCAAGAGACCCAGTACTTC
.,TRBJ2-1,TRBV5-6,TRBD2,CASSPGHRFGLAETYEQFF,TGTGCCAGCAGCCCGGGGCATAGATTCGGACTAGCGGAGACTTATGAGCAGTTCTTC
.,TRBJ1-5,TRBV28,.,CASSLWTRNSNQPQHF,TGTGCCAGCAGTTTATGGACACGTAATAGCAATCAGCCCCAGCATTTT
.,TRBJ2-1,TRBV28,.,CASSLLYNEQFF,TGTGCCAGCAGTTTACTCTACAATGAGCAGTTCTTC
.,TRBJ2-3,TRBV27,.,CASRSTGITDTQYF,TGTGCCAGCAGGAGCACGGGAATTACAGATACGCAGTATTTT
.,TRBJ2-1,TRBV19,.,CASSILDKSDNEQFF,TGTGCCAGTAGTATCCTGGACAAATCGGACAATGAGCAGTTCTTC
.,TRBJ2-3,TRBV11-2,TRBD2,CASSLSPLAGDTQYF,TGTGCCAGCAGCTTAAGTCCGCTAGCGGGAGATACGCAGTATTTT
.,TRBJ2-3,TRBV11-3,TRBD2,CASSLDHLAGGTDTQYF,TGTGCCAGCAGCTTAGATCACTTGGCGGGAGGGACAGATACGCAGTATTTT
.,TRBJ1-2,TRBV14,.,CASSRDSYGYTF,TGTGCCAGCAGCCGAGACAGCTATGGCTACACCTTC
few,TRBJ2-5,TRBV28,TRBD1,CASKQGQGVGETQYF,TGTGCCAGCAAGCAGGGACAGGGAGTGGGGGAGACCCAGTACTTC
.,TRBJ1-1,TRBV28,.,CASSPSGLPNTEAFF,TGTGCCAGCAGTCCCTCGGGACTCCCGAACACTGAAGCTTTCTTT
.,TRBJ1-2,TRBV19,.,CASTVDRRNYGYTF,TGTGCCAGTACCGTGGACAGAAGAAACTATGGCTACACCTTC
.,TRBJ1-2,TRBV19,.,CASSIAGLLNYGYTF,TGTGCCAGTAGTATTGCAGGGCTTCTTAACTATGGCTACACCTTC
.,TRBJ1-1,TRBV5-5,.,CASSLGRNTEAFF,TGTGCCAGCAGCTTGGGTCGGAACACTGAAGCTTTCTTT
.,TRBJ2-5,TRBV10-2,.,CASSEFLDSVISETQYF,TGCGCCAGCAGTGAGTTTTTGGACAGCGTTATTTCGGAGACCCAGTACTTC
.,TRBJ2-1,TRBV9,.,CASSVVGTAGAYNEQFF,TGTGCCAGCAGCGTAGTGGGGACAGCGGGAGCCTACAATGAGCAGTTCTTC
.,TRBJ1-1,TRBV28,.,CATDDRYTEAFF,TGTGCCACCGATGACAGATACACTGAAGCTTTCTTT
.,TRBJ2-7,TRBV7-6,TRBD2,CASSLVSGQTYEQYF,TGTGCCAGCAGCTTAGTTAGCGGGCAAACCTACGAGCAGTACTTC
.,TRBJ2-2,TRBV2,TRBD2,CASSGTSGNRNTGELFF,TGTGCCAGCTCCGGGACTAGCGGGAATCGCAACACCGGGGAGCTGTTTTTT
.,TRBJ2-4,TRBV15,.,CATSRDARVLAKNIQYF,TGTGCCACCAGCAGAGATGCGAGGGTCTTAGCCAAAAACATTCAGTACTTC
.,TRBJ2-1,TRBV19,.,CATNPGHNNEQFF,TGTGCCACCAACCCGGGACATAACAATGAGCAGTTCTTC
.,TRBJ1-5,TRBV7-9,.,CASSLHSGGNQPQHF,TGTGCCAGCAGCTTACATTCCGGGGGGAATCAGCCCCAGCATTTT
once,TRBJ2-3,TRBV27,.,CASSLFGGADTQYF,TGTGCCAGCAGTTTATTTGGGGGCGCAGATACGCAGTATTTT